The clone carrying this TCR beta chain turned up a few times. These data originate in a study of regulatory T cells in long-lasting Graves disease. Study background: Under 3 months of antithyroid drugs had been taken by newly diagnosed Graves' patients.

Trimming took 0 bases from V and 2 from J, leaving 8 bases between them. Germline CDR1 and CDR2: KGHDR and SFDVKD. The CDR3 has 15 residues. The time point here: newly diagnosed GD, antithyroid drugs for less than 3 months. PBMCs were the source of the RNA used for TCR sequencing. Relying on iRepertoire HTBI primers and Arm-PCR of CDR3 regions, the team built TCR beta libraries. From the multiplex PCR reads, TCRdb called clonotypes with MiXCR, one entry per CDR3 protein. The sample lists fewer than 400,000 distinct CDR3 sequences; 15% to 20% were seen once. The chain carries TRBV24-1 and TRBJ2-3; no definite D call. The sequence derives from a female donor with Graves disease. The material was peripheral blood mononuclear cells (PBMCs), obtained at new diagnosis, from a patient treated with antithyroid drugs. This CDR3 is CATSDLNTYTDTQYF. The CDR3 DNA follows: TGTGCCACCAGTGATTTGAACACCTACACAGATACGCAGTATTTT.